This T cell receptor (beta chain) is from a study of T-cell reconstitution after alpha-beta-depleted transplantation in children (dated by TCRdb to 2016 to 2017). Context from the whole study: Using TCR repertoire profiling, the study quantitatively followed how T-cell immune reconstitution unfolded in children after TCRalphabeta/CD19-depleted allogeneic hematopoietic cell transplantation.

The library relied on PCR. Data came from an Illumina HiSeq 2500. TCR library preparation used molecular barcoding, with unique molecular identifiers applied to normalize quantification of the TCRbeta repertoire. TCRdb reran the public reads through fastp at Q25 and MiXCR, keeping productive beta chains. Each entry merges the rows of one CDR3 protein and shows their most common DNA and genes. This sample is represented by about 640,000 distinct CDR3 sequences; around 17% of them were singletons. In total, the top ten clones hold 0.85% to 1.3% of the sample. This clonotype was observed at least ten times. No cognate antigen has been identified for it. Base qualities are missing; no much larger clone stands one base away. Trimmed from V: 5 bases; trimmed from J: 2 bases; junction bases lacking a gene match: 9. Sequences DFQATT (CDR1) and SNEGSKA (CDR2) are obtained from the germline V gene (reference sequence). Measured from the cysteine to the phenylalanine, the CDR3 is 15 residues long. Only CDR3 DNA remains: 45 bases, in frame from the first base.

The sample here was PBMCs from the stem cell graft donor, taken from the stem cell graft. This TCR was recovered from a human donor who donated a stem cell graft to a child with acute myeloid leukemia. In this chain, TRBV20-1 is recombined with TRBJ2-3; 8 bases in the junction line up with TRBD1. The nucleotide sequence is TGCAGTGCTCCCCAAAGGACAGGGACCACAGATACGCAGTATTTT. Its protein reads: CSAPQRTGTTDTQYF.